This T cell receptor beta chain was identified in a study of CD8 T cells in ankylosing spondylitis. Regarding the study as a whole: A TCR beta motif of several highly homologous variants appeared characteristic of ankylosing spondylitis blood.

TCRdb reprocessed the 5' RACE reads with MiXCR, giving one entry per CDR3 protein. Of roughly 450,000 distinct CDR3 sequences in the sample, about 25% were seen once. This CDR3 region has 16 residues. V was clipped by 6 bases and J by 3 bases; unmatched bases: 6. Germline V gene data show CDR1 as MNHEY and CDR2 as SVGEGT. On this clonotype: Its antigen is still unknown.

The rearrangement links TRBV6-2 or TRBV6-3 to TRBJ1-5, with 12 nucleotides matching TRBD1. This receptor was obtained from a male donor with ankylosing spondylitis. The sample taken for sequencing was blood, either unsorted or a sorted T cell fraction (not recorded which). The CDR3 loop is CASSPSGQGANQPQHF. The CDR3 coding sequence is TGTGCCAGCAGCCCTTCGGGACAGGGGGCCAATCAGCCCCAGCATTTT.